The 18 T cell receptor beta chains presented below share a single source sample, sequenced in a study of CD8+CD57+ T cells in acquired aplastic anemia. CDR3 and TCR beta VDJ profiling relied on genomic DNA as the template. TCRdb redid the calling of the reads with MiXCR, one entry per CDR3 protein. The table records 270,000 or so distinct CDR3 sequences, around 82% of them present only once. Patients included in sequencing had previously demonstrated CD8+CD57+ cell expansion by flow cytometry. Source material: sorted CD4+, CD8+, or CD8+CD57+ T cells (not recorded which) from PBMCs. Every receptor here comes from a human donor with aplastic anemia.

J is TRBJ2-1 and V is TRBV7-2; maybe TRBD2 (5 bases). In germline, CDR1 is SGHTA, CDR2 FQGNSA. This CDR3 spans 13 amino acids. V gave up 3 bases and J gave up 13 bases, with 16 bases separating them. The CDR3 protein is CASSLGVGADQFF. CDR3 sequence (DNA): TGTGCCAGCAGCTTGGGAGTTGGCGCCGACCAGTTCTTC.

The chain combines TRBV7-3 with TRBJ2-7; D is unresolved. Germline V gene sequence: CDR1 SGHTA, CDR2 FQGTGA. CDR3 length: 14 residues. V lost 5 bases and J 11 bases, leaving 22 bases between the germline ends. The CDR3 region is CASSPPQRRNNEYF. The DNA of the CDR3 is TGTGCCAGCAGCCCACCACAGAGGCGGAACAACGAGTACTTC.

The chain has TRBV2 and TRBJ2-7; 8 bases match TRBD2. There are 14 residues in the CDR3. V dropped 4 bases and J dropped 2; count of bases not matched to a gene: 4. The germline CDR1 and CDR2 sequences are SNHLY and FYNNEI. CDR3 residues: CASSVGLVAYEQYF. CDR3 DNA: TGTGCCAGCAGTGTGGGACTAGTTGCCTACGAGCAGTACTTC.

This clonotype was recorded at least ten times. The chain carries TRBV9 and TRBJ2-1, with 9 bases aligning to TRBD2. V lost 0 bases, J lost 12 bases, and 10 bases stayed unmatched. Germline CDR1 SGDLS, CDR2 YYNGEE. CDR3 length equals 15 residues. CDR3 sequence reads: CASSVGLADTDTQFF. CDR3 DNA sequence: TGTGCCAGCAGCGTAGGACTAGCGGACACAGATACGCAGTTCTTC.

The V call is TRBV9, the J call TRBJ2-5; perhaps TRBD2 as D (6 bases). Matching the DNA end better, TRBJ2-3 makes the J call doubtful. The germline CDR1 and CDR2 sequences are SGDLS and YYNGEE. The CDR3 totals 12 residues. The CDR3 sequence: CAGRGATDTQYF. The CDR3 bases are TGTGCCGGCCGCGGGGCTACGGATACGCAGTATTTT.

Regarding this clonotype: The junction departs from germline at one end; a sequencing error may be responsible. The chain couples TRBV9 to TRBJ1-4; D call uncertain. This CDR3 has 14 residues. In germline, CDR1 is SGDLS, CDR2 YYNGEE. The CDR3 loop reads CASTVRTSGERPVF. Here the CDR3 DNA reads TGTGCCAGCACTGTAAGGACTAGCGGGGAAAGGCCGGTTTTT.

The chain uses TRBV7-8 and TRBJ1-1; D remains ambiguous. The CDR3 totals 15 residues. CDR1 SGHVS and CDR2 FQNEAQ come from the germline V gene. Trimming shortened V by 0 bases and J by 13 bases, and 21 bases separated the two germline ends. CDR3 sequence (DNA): TGTGCCAGCAGCTTAGCGGGAGGTGGCGATACGGAGTATTTCTTT. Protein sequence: CASSLAGGGDTEYFF.

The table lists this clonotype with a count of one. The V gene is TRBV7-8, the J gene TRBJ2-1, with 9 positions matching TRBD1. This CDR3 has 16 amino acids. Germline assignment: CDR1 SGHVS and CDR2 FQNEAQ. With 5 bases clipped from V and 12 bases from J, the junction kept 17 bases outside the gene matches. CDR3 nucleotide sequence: TGTGCCAGCAGCGCTCTACAGGGGGCCAATGAGCAGGTGCAGTTCTTC. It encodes CASSALQGANEQVQFF.

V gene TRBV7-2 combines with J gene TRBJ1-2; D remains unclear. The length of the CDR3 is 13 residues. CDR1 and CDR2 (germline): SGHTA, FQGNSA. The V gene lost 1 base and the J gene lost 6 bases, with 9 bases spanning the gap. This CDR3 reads CASSLGTLDGYTF. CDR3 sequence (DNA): TGTGCCAGCAGCTTAGGGACCCTTGATGGCTACACCTTC.

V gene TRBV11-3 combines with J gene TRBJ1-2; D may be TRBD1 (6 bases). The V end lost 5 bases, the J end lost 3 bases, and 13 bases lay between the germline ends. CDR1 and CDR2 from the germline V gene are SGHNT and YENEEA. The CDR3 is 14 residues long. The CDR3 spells CASSPGGADYGYTF. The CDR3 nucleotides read TGTGCCAGCAGCCCCGGGGGCGCCGACTATGGCTACACCTTC. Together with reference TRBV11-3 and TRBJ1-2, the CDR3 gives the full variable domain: EAGVVQSPRYKIIEKKQPVAFWCNPISGHNTLYWYLQNLGQGPELLIRYENEEAVDDSQLPKDRFSAERLKGVDSTLKIQPAELGDSAVYLCASSPGGADYGYTFGSGTRLTVV.

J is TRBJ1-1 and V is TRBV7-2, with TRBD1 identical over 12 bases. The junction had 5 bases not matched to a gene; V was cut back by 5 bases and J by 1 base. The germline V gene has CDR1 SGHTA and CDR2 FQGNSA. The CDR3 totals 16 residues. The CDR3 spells CASSKGQGARNTEAFF. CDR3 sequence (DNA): TGTGCCAGCAGCAAGGGACAGGGGGCGCGGAACACTGAAGCTTTCTTT. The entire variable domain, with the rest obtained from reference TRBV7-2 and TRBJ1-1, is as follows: GAGVSQSPSNKVTEKGKDVELRCDPISGHTALYWYRQSLGQGLEFLIYFQGNSAPDKSGLPSDRFSAERTGGSVSTLTIQRTQQEDSAVYLCASSKGQGARNTEAFFGQGTRLTVV.

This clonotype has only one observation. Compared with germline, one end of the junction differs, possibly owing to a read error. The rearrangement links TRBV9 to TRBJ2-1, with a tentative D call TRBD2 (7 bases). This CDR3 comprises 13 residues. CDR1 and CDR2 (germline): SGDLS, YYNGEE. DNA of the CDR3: TGTGCCAGCAGCCTGCGGGGGCCGGGTGGTTTGTCCTTC. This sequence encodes CASSLRGPGGLSF.

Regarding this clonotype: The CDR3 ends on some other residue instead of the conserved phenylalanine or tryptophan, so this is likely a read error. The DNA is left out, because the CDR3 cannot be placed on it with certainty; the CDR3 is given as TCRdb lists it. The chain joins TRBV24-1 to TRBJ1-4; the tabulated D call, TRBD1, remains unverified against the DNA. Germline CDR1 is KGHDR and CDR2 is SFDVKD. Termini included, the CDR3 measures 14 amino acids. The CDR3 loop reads CATFAGGAGEQFFG.

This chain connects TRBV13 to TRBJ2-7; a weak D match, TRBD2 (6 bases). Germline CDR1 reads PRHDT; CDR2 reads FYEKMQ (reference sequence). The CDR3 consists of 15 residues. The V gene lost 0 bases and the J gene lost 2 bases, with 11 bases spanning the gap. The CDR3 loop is CASSLGRGSTYEQYF. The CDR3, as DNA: TGTGCCAGCAGCTTAGGTCGGGGGAGTACCTACGAGCAGTACTTC.

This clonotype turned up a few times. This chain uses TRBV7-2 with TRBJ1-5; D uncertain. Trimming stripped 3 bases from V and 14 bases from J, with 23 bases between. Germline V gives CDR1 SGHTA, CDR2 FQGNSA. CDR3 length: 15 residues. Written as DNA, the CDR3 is TGTGCCAGCAGCTTTCGGAGAAGCGGAGGGAGCGATGAGCATTTT. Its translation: CASSFRRSGGSDEHF.

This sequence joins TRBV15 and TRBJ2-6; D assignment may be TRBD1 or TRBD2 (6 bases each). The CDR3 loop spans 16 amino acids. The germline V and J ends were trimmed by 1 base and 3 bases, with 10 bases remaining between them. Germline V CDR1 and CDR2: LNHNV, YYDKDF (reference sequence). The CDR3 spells CATSRAGAGGANVLTF. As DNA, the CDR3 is TGTGCCACCAGCAGAGCGGGGGCCGGTGGGGCCAACGTCCTGACTTTC.

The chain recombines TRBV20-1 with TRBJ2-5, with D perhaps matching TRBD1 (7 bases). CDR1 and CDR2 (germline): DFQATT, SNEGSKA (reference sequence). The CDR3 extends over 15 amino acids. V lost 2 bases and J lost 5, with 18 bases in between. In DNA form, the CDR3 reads TGCAGTGCTAGACCCGCCGACAGGGACTTTGAGACCCAGTACTTC. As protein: CSARPADRDFETQYF.

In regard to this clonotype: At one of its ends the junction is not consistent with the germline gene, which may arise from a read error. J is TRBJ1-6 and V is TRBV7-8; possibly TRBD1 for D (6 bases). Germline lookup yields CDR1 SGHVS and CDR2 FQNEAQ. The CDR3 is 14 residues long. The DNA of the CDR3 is TGTGCCAGCAGCTTAGACAGGGCACTCTCACCGCAGTACTTT. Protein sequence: CASSLDRALSPQYF.